This T cell receptor beta chain was identified during a study of T cells in Graves' hyperthyroidism and ophthalmopathy. Germline CDR1 reads LNHDA; CDR2 reads SQIVND (reference sequence). The CDR3 loop spans 14 amino acids. The V end lost 7 bases, the J end lost 5 bases, and 16 bases lay between the germline ends. Lactation, pregnancy, other autoimmune disease or uncontrolled infection excluded patients. Out of 10 ml of fresh peripheral blood came the PBMCs. Researchers took RNA transcripts and amplified the TCR beta CDR3 regions from them. During a first-round RT-PCR of the TCR CDR3, the HTBI primer set was used. MiXCR, applied by TCRdb to the multiplex PCR reads, yields one record per CDR3 protein. The data contain a few hundred thousand distinct CDR3 sequences, 12% to 15% of them singletons.

This sequence joins TRBV19 and TRBJ2-3, with TRBD1 as a possible D gene (6 bases). The sequence came from a woman aged 18-29 years with Graves' hyperthyroidism. The material sequenced was blood. CDR3 DNA: TGTGCCAGTAAGGTGGTATGGGGGCAAGATACGCAGTATTTT. This sequence encodes CASKVVWGQDTQYF.